Shown below are 5 T cell receptor beta chains from a single sample sequenced in a study of beta chain features in type 1 diabetes. All of the isolated RNA was reverse transcribed, so expressed TCRB transcripts were sequenced. Assay: immunoSEQ multiplex PCR; the TCRdb copy retains only in-frame clones and omits some. Of around 140,000 clones in the sample, roughly 10% are singletons; the top ten hold about 0.6%. Sequenced: central memory CD4+ T cells from blood. Receptor source: a woman aged 35 to 49 in good health.

This clone was seen a handful of times. V usage is TRBV10-3 and J usage is TRBJ2-3; a weak D match, TRBD2 (7 bases). CDR1 is ENHRY, CDR2 SYGVKD, per germline. The CDR3 spans 15 residues. The ends were cut back, 10 bases at V and 2 bases at J, with 19 bases in the middle. CDR3 sequence (DNA): TGTGCCACCACCATAGGGGGGGGGAACACAGATACGCAGTATTTT. Amino acid sequence: CATTIGGGNTDTQYF.

This clone was found a few times. The gene calls are TRBV19 and TRBJ1-2, with a possible D match to TRBD1 (5 bases). Trimming took off 6 bases at V and 7 bases at J, with 15 bases between the two ends. The germline gives CDR1 LNHDA, CDR2 SQIVND (reference sequence). This CDR3 has 13 residues. The CDR3 DNA sequence: TGTGCCAGTAGCGCGGGACGAGGTGGTGGCTACACCTTC. Encoded protein: CASSAGRGGGYTF.

The table lists this clone with a few counts. The V and J genes are TRBV4-2 and TRBJ1-4, with D possibly matching TRBD1 (6 bases). Germline loops: CDR1 LGHNA, CDR2 YNFKEQ. Deletions cut 2 bases from V and 7 bases from J, with 17 bases between. The CDR3 contains 16 residues. CDR3 protein: CASSQSRGSAGEKLFF. The CDR3 DNA reads as TGTGCCAGCAGCCAATCCAGGGGTTCTGCGGGTGAAAAACTGTTTTTT.

CDR3 in DNA: TGTGCCAGCATGGACAGGGTAAGCTACGAGCAGTACTTC. It translates to CASMDRVSYEQYF. The chain is built from TRBV2 and TRBJ2-5; 8 nucleotides match TRBD1. The DNA end lines up better with TRBJ2-7; the J call may be wrong. This CDR3 contains 13 residues. CDR1 and CDR2 (germline): SNHLY, FYNNEI.

In this sample, this clone turned up a few times. Other DNA sequences in the same sample also yield this CDR3. The gene calls are TRBV29-1 and TRBJ1-3; 7 bases align to TRBD1. The trim removed 6 bases at V and 2 bases at J, leaving 4 bases unmatched. Per the germline V gene, CDR1 is SQVTM and CDR2 is ANQGSEA. This CDR3 has 13 residues. CDR3 sequence (DNA): TGCAGCGTAGAGACAGGGACTGGAAACACCATATATTTT. This codes for CSVETGTGNTIYF.